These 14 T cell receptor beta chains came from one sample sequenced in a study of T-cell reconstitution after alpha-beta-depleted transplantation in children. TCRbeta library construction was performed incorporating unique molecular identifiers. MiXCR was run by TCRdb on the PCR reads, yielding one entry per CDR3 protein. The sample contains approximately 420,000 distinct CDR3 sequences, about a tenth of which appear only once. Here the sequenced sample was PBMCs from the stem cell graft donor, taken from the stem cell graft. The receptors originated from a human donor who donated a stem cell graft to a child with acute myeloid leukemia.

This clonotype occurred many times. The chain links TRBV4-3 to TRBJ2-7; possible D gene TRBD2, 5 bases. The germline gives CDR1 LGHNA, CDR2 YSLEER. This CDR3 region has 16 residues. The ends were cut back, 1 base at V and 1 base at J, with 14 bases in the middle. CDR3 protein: CASSQADREGSYEQYF. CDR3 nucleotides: TGCGCCAGCAGCCAAGCGGATCGGGAAGGGTCCTACGAGCAGTACTTC.

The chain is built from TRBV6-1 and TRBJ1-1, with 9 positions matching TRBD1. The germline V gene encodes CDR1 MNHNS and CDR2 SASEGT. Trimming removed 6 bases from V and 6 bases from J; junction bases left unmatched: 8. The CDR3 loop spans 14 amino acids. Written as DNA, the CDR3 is TGTGCCAGCAGACCGGGACAGGGTTTCGCTGAAGCTTTCTTT. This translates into CASRPGQGFAEAFF.

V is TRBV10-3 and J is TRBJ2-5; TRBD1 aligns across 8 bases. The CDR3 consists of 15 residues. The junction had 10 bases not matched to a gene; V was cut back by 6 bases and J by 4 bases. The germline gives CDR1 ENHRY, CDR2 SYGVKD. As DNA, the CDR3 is TGTGCCATCAGGCCTTGGGGACAGGCAAGAGAGACCCAGTACTTC. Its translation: CAIRPWGQARETQYF.

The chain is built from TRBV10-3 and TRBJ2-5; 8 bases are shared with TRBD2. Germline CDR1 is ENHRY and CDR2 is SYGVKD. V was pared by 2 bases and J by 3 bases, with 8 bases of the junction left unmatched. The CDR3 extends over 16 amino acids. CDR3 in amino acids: CAISEPTTSAEETQYF. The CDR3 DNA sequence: TGTGCCATCAGTGAGCCCACGACTAGCGCCGAAGAGACCCAGTACTTC.

The CDR3 bases are TGTGCCAGCAGCTCCTCCCAAGACGAGACCCAGTACTTC. Amino acids: CASSSSQDETQYF. The chain combines TRBV7-3 with TRBJ2-5, with unresolved D. V lost 4 bases to trimming and J lost 5 bases, with 11 bases between them. The CDR3 is 13 residues long. Germline V gives CDR1 SGHTA, CDR2 FQGTGA. The full variable domain, with the rest looked up from reference TRBV7-3 and TRBJ2-5, is GAGVSQTPSNKVTEKGKYVELRCDPISGHTALYWYRQSLGQGPEFLIYFQGTGAADDSGLPNDRFFAVRPEGSVSTLKIQRTERGDSAVYLCASSSSQDETQYFGPGTRLLVL.

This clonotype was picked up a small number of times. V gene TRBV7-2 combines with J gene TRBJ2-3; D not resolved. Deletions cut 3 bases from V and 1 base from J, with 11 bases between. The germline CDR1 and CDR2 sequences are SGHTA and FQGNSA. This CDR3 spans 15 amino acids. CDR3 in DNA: TGTGCCAGCAGCTTGAATGGGCCCCGCACAGATACGCAGTATTTT. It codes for CASSLNGPRTDTQYF.

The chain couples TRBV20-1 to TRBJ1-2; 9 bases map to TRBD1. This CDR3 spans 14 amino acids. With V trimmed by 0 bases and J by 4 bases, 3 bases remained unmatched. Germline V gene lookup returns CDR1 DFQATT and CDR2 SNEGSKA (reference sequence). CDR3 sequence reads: CSARDGTGSYGYTF. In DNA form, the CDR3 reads TGCAGTGCTAGAGATGGGACAGGGAGCTATGGCTACACCTTC.

The DNA for the CDR3 is TGTGCCATCAGACCCGAGGTTACAGGGCAAGAGACCCAGTACTTC. Its protein is CAIRPEVTGQETQYF. The chain is built from TRBV10-3 and TRBJ2-5; the D gene is possibly TRBD1 (6 bases). CDR1 and CDR2 from the germline V gene are ENHRY and SYGVKD. Trimming removed 6 bases from V and 2 bases from J, with 16 bases in between. The CDR3 length is 15 residues.

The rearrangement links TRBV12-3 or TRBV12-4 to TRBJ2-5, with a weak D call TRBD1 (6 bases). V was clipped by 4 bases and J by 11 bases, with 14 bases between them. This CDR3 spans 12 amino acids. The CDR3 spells CASSYTGLAQYF. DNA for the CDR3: TGTGCCAGCAGTTATACAGGGCTGGCTCAGTACTTC.

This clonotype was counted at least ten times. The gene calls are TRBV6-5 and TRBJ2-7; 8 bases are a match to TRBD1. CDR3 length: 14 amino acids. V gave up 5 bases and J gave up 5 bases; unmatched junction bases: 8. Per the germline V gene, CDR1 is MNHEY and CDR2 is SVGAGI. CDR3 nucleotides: TGTGCCAGCAGTCCTCGGACAGGGCAGGACGAGCAGTACTTC. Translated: CASSPRTGQDEQYF.

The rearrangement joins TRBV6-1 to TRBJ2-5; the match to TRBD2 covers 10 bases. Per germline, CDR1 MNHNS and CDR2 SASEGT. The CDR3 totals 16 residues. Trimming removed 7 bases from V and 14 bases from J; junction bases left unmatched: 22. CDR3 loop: CASTGLVASGGRGVYF. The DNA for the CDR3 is TGTGCCAGCACCGGGCTGGTGGCTAGCGGGGGACGAGGTGTTTACTTC.

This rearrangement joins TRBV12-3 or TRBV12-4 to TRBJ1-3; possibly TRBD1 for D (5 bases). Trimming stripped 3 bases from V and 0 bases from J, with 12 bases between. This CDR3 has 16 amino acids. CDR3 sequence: CASSLWGRASGNTIYF. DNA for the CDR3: TGTGCCAGCAGTTTGTGGGGCAGGGCCTCTGGAAACACCATATATTTT.

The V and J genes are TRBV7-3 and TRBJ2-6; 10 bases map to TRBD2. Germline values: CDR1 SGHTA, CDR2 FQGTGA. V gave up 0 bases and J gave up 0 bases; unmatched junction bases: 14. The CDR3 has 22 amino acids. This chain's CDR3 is CASSLTPRTSGNPFSGANVLTF. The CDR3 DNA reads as TGTGCCAGCAGCTTAACCCCACGTACTAGCGGGAATCCCTTCTCTGGGGCCAACGTCCTGACTTTC.

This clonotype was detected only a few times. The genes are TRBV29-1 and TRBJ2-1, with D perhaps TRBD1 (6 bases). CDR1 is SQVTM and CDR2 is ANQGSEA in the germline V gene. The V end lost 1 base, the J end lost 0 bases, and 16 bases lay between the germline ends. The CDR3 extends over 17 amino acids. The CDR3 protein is CSVEAREGTISYNEQFF. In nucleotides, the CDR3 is TGCAGCGTTGAAGCTCGGGAAGGGACAATCTCCTACAATGAGCAGTTCTTC.